The clone carrying this T cell receptor beta chain appeared a few times. These data are taken from a study of preoperative IRX-2 immunotherapy in early breast cancer. Assay: immunoSEQ multiplex PCR; the TCRdb copy retains only in-frame clones and omits some. This table holds about 98,000 clones, roughly 88% found once. The treatment is: preoperative locoregional IRX-2 cytokine immunotherapy. Preoperative locoregional IRX-2 cytokine immunotherapy was tested in the phase Ib source study. V was shortened by 1 base and J by 0 bases, with 7 bases between the two germline ends. The CDR3 spans 15 residues. CDR1 and CDR2 (germline): SGHNT, YENEEA.

The sequence was obtained from a human donor with breast cancer. The sample consisted of tumor tissue, taken after IRX-2 immunotherapy. The genes are TRBV11-3 and TRBJ1-5; D not resolved. CDR3 in DNA: TGTGCCAGCAGCTTAGGAGACGGTAGCAATCAGCCCCAGCATTTT. Protein sequence: CASSLGDGSNQPQHF.